The clone carrying this T cell receptor (beta chain) showed up many times. Its antigen is still unknown. MiXCR, run by TCRdb on the 5' RACE reads, gives a single entry per CDR3 protein. The sample has some 110,000 distinct CDR3 sequences, roughly 7.2% seen once; the top ten hold approximately 2.7%. This specimen belongs to a study of T cells after yellow fever vaccination. Whole-study findings and limits: Post-booster samples contained most primary-vaccination clones (around 96% CD4, roughly 88% CD8).

The CDR3 length is 14 residues. Per the germline V gene, CDR1 is ENHRY and CDR2 is SYGVKD. Trimming took off 0 bases at V and 3 bases at J, with 7 bases between the two ends. Sample: CD4+ T cells sorted from PBMCs, taken around 45 days after the first yellow fever vaccination. The chain is built from TRBV10-3 and TRBJ2-3; TRBD2 is a possible D gene (6 bases). The sequence was obtained from a man younger than 30 who received the YFV17D yellow fever vaccine. The CDR3 loop is CAISESGGTDTQYF. CDR3 DNA: TGTGCCATCAGTGAGTCCGGGGGAACAGATACGCAGTATTTT.